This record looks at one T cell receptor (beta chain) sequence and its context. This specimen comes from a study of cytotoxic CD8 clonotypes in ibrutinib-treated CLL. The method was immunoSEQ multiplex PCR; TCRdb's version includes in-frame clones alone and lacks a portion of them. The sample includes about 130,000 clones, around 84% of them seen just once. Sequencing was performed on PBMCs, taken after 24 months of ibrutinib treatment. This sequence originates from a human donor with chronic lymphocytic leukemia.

CDR3 DNA sequence: TGTGCCAGTAGTCTTATGTCCGTGGGGGAGCAGTACTTC. It codes for CASSLMSVGEQYF. V gene TRBV19 combines with J gene TRBJ2-7; D is undetermined. V lost 5 bases and J 7 bases, leaving 15 bases between the germline ends. Germline lookup yields CDR1 LNHDA and CDR2 SQIVND (reference sequence). The CDR3 is 13 residues long.